A single T cell receptor beta chain is shown here with its context. Its target is unknown. The data stem from a study of Ad26.COV2.S vaccination and SARS-CoV-2 variants. Treatment given: around 19 received Ad26.COV2.S at low or high dose, single or two shots; several received placebo; per-sample allocation not given. Samples came from day 63 after the first vaccine or placebo injection. Germline-derived CDR1 and CDR2 are MNHEY and SVGEGT. CDR3 length: 16 amino acids. V was cut by 2 bases and J by 5 bases, with 19 bases left in between. Sequenced by immunoSEQ multiplex PCR; TCRdb stores in-frame clones only, minus some. The sample has about 350,000 clones, around 89% seen once; the top ten hold roughly 6%. Whole-study results and caveats: Participants in the vaccine arm had higher spike-specific TCR breadth; placebo recipients had lower. Vaccine and placebo recipients had comparable breadth of non-spike TCRs. Substantial breadth was reported for post-vaccination spike-specific CD8+ and CD4+ T cells.

The sequencing here drew on peripheral blood, taken in a trial of Ad26.COV2.S vaccine versus placebo. The sequence derives from a person aged 18-60 years who received the Ad26.COV2.S COVID-19 vaccine or a placebo. The chain has TRBV6-2 or TRBV6-3 and TRBJ2-7, with TRBD2 as a possible D gene (7 bases). CDR3 DNA sequence: TGTGCCAGCAGTTACAGGGGGACCGGGACTACCAACGAGCAGTACTTC. It is translated as CASSYRGTGTTNEQYF.